A selection of T cell receptor beta chains follows, all from one sample in a study of T cells after posttransplantation cyclophosphamide. Repertoires were generated with immunoSEQ multiplex PCR, while TCRdb's copy carries only in-frame clones and drops some. The data contain some 52,000 clones, around 84% of them singletons. Sequenced material: PBMCs. The origin of the receptors is a man aged 25 to 45 with a blood cancer, CMV-positive, and with a related stem cell donor. The CDR3 runs from the conserved cysteine through the conserved F or W. D genes are given only for firm matches. The size field is filled for only some rows; it gives once, few, many or a size class.

>TRBJ1-3|TRBV28|NA|14|NA
CAAKTGNSGNTIYF
TGTGCCGCCAAAACAGGGAACTCTGGAAACACCATATATTTT
>TRBJ1-5|TRBV5-6|few|15|NA
CASSSDGSYNQPQHF
TGTGCCAGCAGCTCGGATGGGAGTTACAATCAGCCCCAGCATTTT
>TRBJ1-2|TRBV29-1|NA|13|NA
CSVPWTANYGYTF
TGCAGCGTCCCCTGGACAGCGAACTATGGCTACACCTTC
>TRBJ2-1|TRBV7-2|NA|15|TRBD2
CASSLTSGAYNEQFF
TGTGCCAGCAGCTTGACTAGCGGGGCCTACAATGAGCAGTTCTTC
>TRBJ2-5|TRBV5-5|NA|15|TRBD2
CASSWTSGGQETQYF
TGTGCCAGCAGCTGGACTAGCGGAGGGCAAGAGACCCAGTACTTC
>TRBJ2-1|TRBV5-6|NA|13|NA
CASSLQGLIVWFF
TGTGCCAGCAGCTTACAGGGATTAATAGTGTGGTTCTTC
>TRBJ1-2|TRBV10-2|few|13|NA
CASSEYRAAGYTF
TGCGCCAGCAGTGAGTACAGGGCAGCTGGCTACACCTTC
>TRBJ2-7|TRBV4-3|few|17|TRBD2
CASSQDSLAGGADEQYF
TGCGCCAGCAGCCAAGATTCACTAGCGGGAGGTGCAGACGAGCAGTACTTC
>TRBJ2-3|TRBV11-2|NA|13|NA
CASSLDRKDTQYF
TGTGCCAGCAGCTTAGATAGAAAGGATACGCAGTATTTT
>TRBJ2-7|TRBV11-3|NA|16|TRBD2
CASSLRGLAPAYEQYF
TGTGCCAGCAGCTTACGGGGACTAGCCCCAGCCTACGAGCAGTACTTC
>TRBJ2-2|TRBV2|NA|17|TRBD2
CASSTGRLAGDDGELFF
TGTGCCAGCAGCACCGGAAGACTAGCGGGAGACGACGGGGAGCTGTTTTTT
>TRBJ2-2|TRBV5-1|NA|15|NA
CASSRDIRNTGELFF
TGCGCCAGCAGCAGGGACATTAGGAACACCGGGGAGCTGTTTTTT
>TRBJ2-5|TRBV9|NA|15|TRBD1
CASSEGTGRAETQYF
TGTGCCAGCAGCGAGGGGACAGGTCGGGCGGAGACCCAGTACTTC
>TRBJ2-5|TRBV7-2|NA|16|TRBD1
CASSRRQGAGKGTQYF
TGTGCCAGCAGCAGAAGACAGGGGGCTGGGAAAGGGACCCAGTACTTC
>TRBJ1-3|TRBV7-2|NA|17|TRBD1
CASSPGRTGQTGNTIYF
TGTGCCAGCAGCCCCGGTCGGACAGGGCAAACTGGAAACACCATATATTTT
>TRBJ2-7|TRBV9|NA|14|TRBD1
CASSGRDRGYEQYF
TGTGCCAGCAGCGGCAGGGACAGGGGCTACGAGCAGTACTTC
>TRBJ1-2|TRBV11-3|NA|17|TRBD1
CASSGRDRVQSNYGYTF
TGTGCCAGCAGCGGCCGGGACAGGGTCCAATCTAACTATGGCTACACCTTC
>TRBJ2-1|TRBV27|NA|15|TRBD2
CASSLRAGGLLEQFF
TGTGCCAGCAGTTTACGGGCGGGAGGTCTTCTTGAGCAGTTCTTC
>TRBJ1-5|TRBV7-2|NA|15|NA
CASSSRVAQGQPQHF
TGTGCCAGCAGCTCTAGAGTGGCGCAGGGTCAGCCCCAGCATTTT
>TRBJ1-5|TRBV5-1|NA|15|NA
CASSLVGGSNQPQHF
TGCGCCAGCAGCTTGGTGGGGGGGAGCAATCAGCCCCAGCATTTT
>TRBJ2-2|TRBV4-2|NA|17|TRBD1
CASSQSPRDRATGELFF
TGTGCCAGCAGCCAATCGCCCCGGGACAGGGCGACCGGGGAGCTGTTTTTT
>TRBJ1-5|TRBV11-2|NA|14|NA
CASSLSHRDQPQHF
TGTGCCAGCAGCTTAAGTCACAGGGATCAGCCCCAGCATTTT
>TRBJ2-5|TRBV7-3|NA|17|TRBD2
CASSLGGLAGKGETQYF
TGTGCCAGCAGCTTAGGGGGACTAGCGGGAAAAGGGGAGACCCAGTACTTC
>TRBJ2-1|TRBV19|NA|13|NA
CASSTQSWTEQFF
TGTGCCAGTAGCACACAGAGCTGGACAGAGCAGTTCTTC
>TRBJ2-5|TRBV27|NA|14|NA
CASSPGDFQETQYF
TGTGCCAGCAGTCCCGGGGACTTCCAAGAGACCCAGTACTTC
>TRBJ2-7|TRBV28|NA|14|TRBD1
CASSRQDRVYEQYF
TGTGCCAGCAGCCGCCAGGACAGGGTCTACGAGCAGTACTTC
>TRBJ1-3|TRBV30|once|16|NA
CAWTRGGGAYGNTIYF
TGTGCCTGGACCAGAGGCGGGGGCGCATACGGAAACACCATATATTTT
>TRBJ2-2|TRBV27|NA|14|NA
CASKIILNTGELFF
TGTGCCAGTAAAATTATATTGAACACCGGGGAGCTGTTTTTT
>TRBJ2-6|TRBV9|NA|19|TRBD1
CASSVRAGTGRSGANVLTF
TGTGCCAGCAGCGTACGGGCCGGGACAGGGCGTTCTGGGGCCAACGTCCTGACTTTC
>TRBJ1-2|TRBV4-1|NA|17|TRBD1
CASSQTGQGADRAGYTF
TGCGCCAGCAGCCAAACCGGACAGGGGGCGGACCGTGCGGGCTACACCTTC
>TRBJ2-1|TRBV29-1|NA|11|NA
CSVGAHNEQFF
TGCAGCGTTGGCGCGCACAATGAGCAGTTCTTC
>TRBJ2-7|TRBV21-1|NA|16|NA
CASSFPGHGAVYEQYF
TGTGCCAGCAGCTTTCCGGGACATGGGGCCGTCTACGAGCAGTACTTC
>TRBJ2-7|TRBV19|NA|15|TRBD2
CASRKGGSRYWEQYF
TGTGCCAGTAGGAAAGGCGGGAGTAGGTACTGGGAGCAGTACTTC
>TRBJ2-5|TRBV18|NA|15|TRBD1
CASSPRRTGSETQYF
TGTGCCAGCTCACCCCGGAGGACAGGGTCAGAGACCCAGTACTTC
>TRBJ1-6|TRBV5-6|NA|14|NA
CASSLGYRNSPLHF
TGTGCCAGCAGCTTGGGGTATCGGAATTCACCCCTCCACTTT
>TRBJ2-5|TRBV9|NA|16|NA
CASSVDNGSPWETQYF
TGTGCCAGCAGCGTAGACAACGGGAGCCCCTGGGAGACCCAGTACTTC
>TRBJ1-1|TRBV10-3|NA|13|NA
CAIRFAGDTEAFF
TGTGCCATCAGGTTTGCGGGGGACACTGAAGCTTTCTTT